The source of this T cell receptor beta chain is a study of blood T cell repertoires in COVID-19. Study-level background: There were acute and convalescent COVID-19 samples, and they came from the United States, Italy and Spain.

Authors' processing steps: Reference gene primer amplification in the assay estimated nucleated cell counts. Method: immunoSEQ multiplex PCR; TCRdb's copy keeps in-frame clones and lacks some. That table furnishes V, J and clone size, whereas the DNA furnished D and trimming. The sample includes 240,000 or so clones, about 90% of them seen just once. The CDR3 runs to 17 residues. The ends lost 0 bases at V and 5 bases at J; junction bases unmatched: 12. Germline CDR1 and CDR2: SGDLS and YYNGEE. All enrollees were about 18 to 95 years old and from around 25 US areas. The chain recombines TRBV9 with TRBJ2-5; 8 bases align to TRBD1. The TCR comes from a woman aged 40 to 49 with acute COVID-19. The specimen was PBMCs or T cells enriched from blood (not recorded which). CDR3 amino acids: CASSVGPGGRGQETQYF. CDR3 sequence (DNA): TGTGCCAGCAGCGTAGGCCCCGGGGGCAGGGGGCAGGAGACCCAGTACTTC.